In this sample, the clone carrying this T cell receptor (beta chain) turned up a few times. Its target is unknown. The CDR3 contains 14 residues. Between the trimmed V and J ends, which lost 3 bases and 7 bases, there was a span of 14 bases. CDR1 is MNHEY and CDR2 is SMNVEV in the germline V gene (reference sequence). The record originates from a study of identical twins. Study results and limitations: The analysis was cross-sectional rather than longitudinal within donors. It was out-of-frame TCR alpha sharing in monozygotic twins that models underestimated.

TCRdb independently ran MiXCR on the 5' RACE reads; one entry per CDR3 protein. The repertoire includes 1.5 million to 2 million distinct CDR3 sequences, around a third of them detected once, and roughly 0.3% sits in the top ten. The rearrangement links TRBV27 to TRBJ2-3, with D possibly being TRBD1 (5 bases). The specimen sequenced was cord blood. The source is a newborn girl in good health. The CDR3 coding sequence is TGTGCCAGCAGTTTCGGTCCAGGGTCCTATACGCAGTATTTT. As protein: CASSFGPGSYTQYF.